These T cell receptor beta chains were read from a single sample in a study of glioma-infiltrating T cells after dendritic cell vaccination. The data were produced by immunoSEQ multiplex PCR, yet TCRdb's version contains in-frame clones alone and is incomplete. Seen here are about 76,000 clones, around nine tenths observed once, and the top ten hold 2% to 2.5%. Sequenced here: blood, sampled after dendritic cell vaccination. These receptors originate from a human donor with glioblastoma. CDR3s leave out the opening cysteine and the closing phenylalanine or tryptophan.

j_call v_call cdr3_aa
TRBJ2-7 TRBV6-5 ASSYRYGQKKDEQY
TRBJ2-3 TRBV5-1 ASSLASGGADMY
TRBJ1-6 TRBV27 ASSFRGRYNSPLH
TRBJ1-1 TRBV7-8 ASSLAEGNTEAF
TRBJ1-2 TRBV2 ASSVQGNYGYT
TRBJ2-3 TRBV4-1 ASSQEAAGLAGGNTQY
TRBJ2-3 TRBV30 AWSEAGTQY
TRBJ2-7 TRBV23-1 ASSQSGRQTYEQY
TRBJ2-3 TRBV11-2 ASSPLRRTSGGVPDTQY
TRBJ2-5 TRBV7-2 ASSLRYRDRGMETQY
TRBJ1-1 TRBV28 ASSYRNTEAF
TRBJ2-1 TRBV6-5 ASSYSGTDNEQF
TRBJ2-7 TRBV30 AWSVQGAREQY
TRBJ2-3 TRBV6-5 ASNVLAGGSDTQY
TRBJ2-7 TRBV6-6 ASSSSGGLSYEQY
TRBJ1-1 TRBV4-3 ASSQEIGDWKAF
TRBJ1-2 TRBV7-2 ASSLVGGDGYT
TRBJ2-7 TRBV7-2 ASSYTSGGSYEQY
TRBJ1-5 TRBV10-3 AISDQGGGSNQPQH
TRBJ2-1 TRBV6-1 ASSALLARL
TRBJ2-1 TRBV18 ASSSSGPMGEQF
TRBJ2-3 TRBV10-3 AISVGARTDTQY
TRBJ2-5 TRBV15 ATSSPAGTQY
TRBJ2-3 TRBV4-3 ASSPRLSGRSDTQY
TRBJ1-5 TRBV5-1 ASSLVTGDQPQH
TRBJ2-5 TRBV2 ASQDGGFGETQY
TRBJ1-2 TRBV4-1 ASSQPRDSYGYT
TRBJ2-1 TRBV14 ASSLIRDRNYNEQF
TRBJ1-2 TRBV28 ASTPLEVLNYGYT
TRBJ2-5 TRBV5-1 ASSPGGNQETQY
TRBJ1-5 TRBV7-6 ASSLGTRYNQPQH
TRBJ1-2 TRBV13 ASSSRGTYGYT
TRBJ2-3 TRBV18 ASSLSPGGAVTDTQY
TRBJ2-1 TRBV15 ATSRDLGGRAREQF
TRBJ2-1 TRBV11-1 ASSLAQGAGEQF
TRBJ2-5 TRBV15 ATRGGGVQETQY
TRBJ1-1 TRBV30 VGGDTEAF
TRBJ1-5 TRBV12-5 ASALPGLSTGSNQPQH
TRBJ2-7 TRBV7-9 ASSLGTGEPYEQY
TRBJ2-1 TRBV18 ASSPVGQGDEQF
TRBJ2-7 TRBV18 ASSPPSQSSYEQY